Presented here are 10 T cell receptor beta chains from one specimen sequenced in a study of early T cells in non-severe SARS-CoV-2 infection. TCRdb itself ran the 5' RACE reads through MiXCR, one entry per CDR3 protein. The sample includes more than 45,000 distinct CDR3 sequences, roughly 12% seen only once; the top ten take about 4%. Source material: whole blood. These receptors all come from an adult who was a healthcare worker with PCR-confirmed SARS-CoV-2 infection or an uninfected control (not recorded which).

The chain carries TRBV29-1 and TRBJ2-5; 7 bases are a match to TRBD1. From germline, CDR1 is SQVTM and CDR2 ANQGSEA. V lost 7 bases, J lost 5 bases, and 4 bases stayed unmatched. The CDR3 sequence is 11 residues long. Written as DNA, the CDR3 is TGCAGCGGCGGACAGGTGGAGACCCAGTACTTC. This encodes CSGGQVETQYF.

This clonotype was seen at least ten times. The chain combines TRBV9 with TRBJ2-7; unclear D gene. This CDR3 is built from 13 residues. Germline V CDR1 and CDR2: SGDLS, YYNGEE. The ends were cut back, 4 bases at V and 6 bases at J, with 14 bases in the middle. Here the CDR3 reads CASSPDPPGEQYF. In nucleotides, the CDR3 is TGTGCCAGCAGCCCGGACCCCCCGGGCGAGCAGTACTTC.

The chain combines TRBV6-1 with TRBJ2-2, with a weak D call TRBD2 (6 bases). The germline V gene has CDR1 MNHNS and CDR2 SASEGT. Trimming stripped 7 bases from V and 4 bases from J, with 13 bases between. CDR3 length equals 14 residues. CDR3 DNA sequence: TGTGCCAGCATCGGAGGGGAAGGCACCGGGGAGCTGTTTTTT. It encodes CASIGGEGTGELFF.

By its share, this clonotype is medium-sized. V is TRBV11-2 and J is TRBJ2-7; D perhaps matches TRBD1 (6 bases). Germline V gene sequence: CDR1 SGHAT, CDR2 FQNNGV. Deletions cut 4 bases from V and 0 bases from J, with 19 bases between. The CDR3 extends over 17 amino acids. The CDR3 sequence: CASSSAPRGKSSYEQYF. CDR3 nucleotide sequence: TGTGCCAGCAGCTCCGCTCCTAGGGGGAAGAGCTCCTACGAGCAGTACTTC.

This clonotype was observed a handful of times. This rearrangement joins TRBV7-2 to TRBJ2-3; the D gene is possibly TRBD2 (6 bases). The CDR3 consists of 16 residues. V lost 5 bases and J 0 bases, leaving 15 bases between the germline ends. Germline assignment: CDR1 SGHTA and CDR2 FQGNSA. The CDR3 loop is CASSGGSGRSTDTQYF. CDR3 coding DNA: TGTGCCAGCAGCGGGGGGTCGGGGCGGAGCACAGATACGCAGTATTTT. Complete variable domain (other parts from reference TRBV7-2 and TRBJ2-3): GAGVSQSPSNKVTEKGKDVELRCDPISGHTALYWYRQSLGQGLEFLIYFQGNSAPDKSGLPSDRFSAERTGGSVSTLTIQRTQQEDSAVYLCASSGGSGRSTDTQYFGPGTRLTVL.

This clonotype was counted ten times or more. The rearrangement joins TRBV6-2 or TRBV6-3 to TRBJ2-1, with TRBD2 matching 10 bases. In germline, CDR1 is MNHEY, CDR2 SVGEGT. V was clipped by 5 bases and J by 7 bases; unmatched bases: 8. The CDR3 is made up of 15 amino acids. The CDR3 sequence is CASSVSAGGGNEQFF. The DNA of the CDR3 is TGTGCCAGCAGTGTATCAGCGGGAGGGGGAAATGAGCAGTTCTTC.

The rearrangement uses TRBV7-2 and TRBJ1-1; no firm D call. Germline CDR1 is SGHTA and CDR2 is FQGNSA. The CDR3 spans 12 residues. V lost 2 bases to trimming and J lost 4 bases, with 5 bases between them. The DNA of the CDR3 is TGTGCCAGCAGCTTATGGAGCACTGAAGCTTTCTTT. Translation: CASSLWSTEAFF.

This clonotype was seen a few times. The J gene is TRBJ2-2, the V gene TRBV12-3 or TRBV12-4; 7 bases line up with TRBD1. The trim removed 6 bases at V and 4 bases at J, leaving 8 bases unmatched. CDR3 length: 15 residues. In DNA form, the CDR3 reads TGTGCCAGCAGGAAACAGGGGAAGAGCACCGGGGAGCTGTTTTTT. Residues: CASRKQGKSTGELFF.

The chain employs TRBV5-6 and TRBJ1-1; D is ambiguous. From germline, CDR1 is SGHDT and CDR2 YYEEEE. This CDR3 is built from 16 residues. Between the trimmed V and J ends, which lost 3 bases and 0 bases, there was a span of 15 bases. CDR3 in amino acids: CASSSASWALNTEAFF. The DNA for the CDR3 is TGTGCCAGCAGCTCGGCTAGCTGGGCGTTGAACACTGAAGCTTTCTTT.

This clonotype has more than one count but fewer than ten. The gene calls are TRBV7-8 and TRBJ2-1, with 7 positions matching TRBD1. The CDR3 extends over 16 amino acids. Trimming took 0 bases from V and 1 from J; bases not matched to a gene: 3. Germline V CDR1 and CDR2: SGHVS, FQNEAQ. Here the CDR3 reads CASSLAQGQSYNEQFF. The CDR3 coding sequence is TGTGCCAGCAGCTTAGCGCAGGGACAGTCCTACAATGAGCAGTTCTTC.